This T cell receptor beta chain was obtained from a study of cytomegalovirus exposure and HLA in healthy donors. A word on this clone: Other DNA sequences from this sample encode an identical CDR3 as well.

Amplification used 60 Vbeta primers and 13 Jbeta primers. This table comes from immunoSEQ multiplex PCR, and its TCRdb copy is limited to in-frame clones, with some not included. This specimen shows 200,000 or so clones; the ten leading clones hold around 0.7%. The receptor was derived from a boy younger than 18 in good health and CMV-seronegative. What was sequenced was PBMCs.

CDR3 coding DNA: TGTGCCAGCAGTTGGTTCGGACAGGGGGAAGAGACCCAGTACTTC. Translated: CASSWFGQGEETQYF. This chain uses TRBV27 with TRBJ2-5, with 10 bases that match TRBD1. The CDR3 sequence is 15 residues long. Germline CDR1 is MNHEY and CDR2 is SMNVEV (reference sequence). The V gene end was trimmed by 4 bases and the J gene end by 3 bases; junction bases not matched to a gene: 5.